The source of this T cell receptor (beta chain) is a study of shared clonotypes between healthy human individuals. Study information: Contributing individuals were a couple of females and a few males aged 18 to 49. Notes on the study in general: Some clonotypes were shared by all four sorted-subset donors, while others were not shared. The non-shared ones had lower generation probabilities than the shared ones. As a rule, naive subsets had a larger estimated richness than memory subsets.

As defined, naive CD8 cells were CD45RO-negative and positively selected for CCR7, with terminally differentiated effector memory CD45RA+ cells excluded. Repertoires were generated with immunoSEQ multiplex PCR, while TCRdb's copy carries only in-frame clones and drops some. The sample includes just over 2,000,000 clones, less than 95% of them seen just once. The germline V and J ends were trimmed by 0 bases and 7 bases, with 12 bases remaining between them. The CDR3 runs 14 residues. Germline CDR1 LGHNA, CDR2 YSLEER. Concerning this clone: What it binds is not known.

This rearrangement joins TRBV4-3 to TRBJ1-2, with D unclear. The sequence was collected from a young man in good health. Sequencing was done on a sample of naive CD8+ T cells sorted from blood. The CDR3 loop is CASSQDSSLTGYTF. CDR3 DNA sequence: TGCGCCAGCAGCCAAGATTCGAGTCTTACTGGCTACACCTTC.